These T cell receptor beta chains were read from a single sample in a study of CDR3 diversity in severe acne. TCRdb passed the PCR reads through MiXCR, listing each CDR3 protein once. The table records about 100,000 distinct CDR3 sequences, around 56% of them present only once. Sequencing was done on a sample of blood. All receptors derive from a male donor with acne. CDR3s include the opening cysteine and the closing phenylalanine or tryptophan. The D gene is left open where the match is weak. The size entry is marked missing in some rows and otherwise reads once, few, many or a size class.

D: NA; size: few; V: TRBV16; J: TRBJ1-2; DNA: TGTGCCAGCAGCCAATCGTATGGGGCAGGAGATGGCTACACCTTC; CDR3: CASSQSYGAGDGYTF
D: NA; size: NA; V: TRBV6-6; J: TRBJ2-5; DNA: TGTGCCAGCAGTTACTCGAGAGGGGGTGGCGAGACCCAGTACTTC; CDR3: CASSYSRGGGETQYF
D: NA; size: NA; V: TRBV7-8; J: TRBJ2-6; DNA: TGTGCCAGCAGCATCGTAAAAGACCTGGGGCCGGCCAACGTCCTGACTTTC; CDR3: CASSIVKDLGPANVLTF
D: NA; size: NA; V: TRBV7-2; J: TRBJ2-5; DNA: TGTGCCAGCAGCTTGAGACAAGCCCAAGAGACCCAGTACTTC; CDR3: CASSLRQAQETQYF
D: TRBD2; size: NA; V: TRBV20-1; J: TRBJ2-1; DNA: TGCAGTGTCGATAGCGGGAGGGGGAATGAGCAGTTCTTC; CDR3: CSVDSGRGNEQFF
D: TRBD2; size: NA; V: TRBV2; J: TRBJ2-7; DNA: TGTGCCAGCAGTCTAGGGACTAGCACCTACGAGCAGTACTTC; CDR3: CASSLGTSTYEQYF
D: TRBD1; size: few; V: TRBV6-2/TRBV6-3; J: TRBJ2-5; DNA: TGTGCCAGCAGAGGGACAGCCCAAGGGACCCAGTACTTC; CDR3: CASRGTAQGTQYF
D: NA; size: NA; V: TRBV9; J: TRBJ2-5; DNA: TGTGCCAGCAGCCAAGACCCCCCGGGAACCCAGTACTTC; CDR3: CASSQDPPGTQYF
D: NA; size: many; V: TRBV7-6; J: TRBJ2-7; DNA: TGTGCCAGCACACCTACTGACGAGCAGTACTTC; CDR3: CASTPTDEQYF
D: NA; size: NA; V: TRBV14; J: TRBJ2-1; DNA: TGTGCCAGCAGCCAAGATTTTGGGTTTGAGGTAGCATACTACAATGAGCAGTTCTTC; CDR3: CASSQDFGFEVAYYNEQFF
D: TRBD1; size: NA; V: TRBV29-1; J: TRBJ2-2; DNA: TGCAGCGTTGAAGAGGGACAGGGGAACACCGGGGAGCTGTTTTTT; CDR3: CSVEEGQGNTGELFF
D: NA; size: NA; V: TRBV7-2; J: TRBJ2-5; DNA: TGTGCCAGCAGCGTAAATTGGCGGGACCTACCTCCCGTGAGAGAGACCCAGTACTTC; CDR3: CASSVNWRDLPPVRETQYF
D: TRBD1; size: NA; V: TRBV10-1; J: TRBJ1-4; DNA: TGTGCCATCAGTGAGTCCGGACAGGGGTCTGAAAAACTGTTTTTT; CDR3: CAISESGQGSEKLFF
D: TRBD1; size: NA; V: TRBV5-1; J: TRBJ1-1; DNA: TGCGCCAGCAGCCCCCGGGACAGGGATTTTCTGAACACTGAAGCTTTCTTT; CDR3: CASSPRDRDFLNTEAFF
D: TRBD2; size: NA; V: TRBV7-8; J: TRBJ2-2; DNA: TGTGCCAGCAGCCCACTAGCGGGAGGCACCGGGGAGCTGTTTTTT; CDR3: CASSPLAGGTGELFF
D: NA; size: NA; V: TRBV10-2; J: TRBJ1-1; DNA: TGCGCCAGCGCCGTGGGGAACACTGAAGCTTTCTTT; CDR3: CASAVGNTEAFF
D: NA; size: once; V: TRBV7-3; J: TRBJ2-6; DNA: TGTGCCAGCAGCTCATCGTACGGCGCTGCTGGGGCCAACGTCCTGACTTTC; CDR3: CASSSSYGAAGANVLTF
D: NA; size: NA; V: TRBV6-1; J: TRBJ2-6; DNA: TGTGCCAGCAGTGGGACTTCTAAGGGCTCTGGGGCCAACGTCCTGACTTTC; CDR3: CASSGTSKGSGANVLTF
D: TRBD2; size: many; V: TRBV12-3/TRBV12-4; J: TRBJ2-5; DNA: TGTGCCAGCACCCCAGCGGGGGTCCAAGAGACCCAGTACTTC; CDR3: CASTPAGVQETQYF
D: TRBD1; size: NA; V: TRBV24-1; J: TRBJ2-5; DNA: TGTGCCACCAGTGACATAGACGGGACAGGGGGCTGGGAGACCCAGTACTTC; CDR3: CATSDIDGTGGWETQYF
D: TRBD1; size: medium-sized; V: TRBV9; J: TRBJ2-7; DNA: TGTGCCAGCAGCGCGACAGGGTCGAGCTCCTACGAGCAGTACTTC; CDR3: CASSATGSSSYEQYF
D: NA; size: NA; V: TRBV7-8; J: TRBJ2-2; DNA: TGTGCCAGCAGCTTAGAGGCCGGGTCGAACACCGGGGAGCTGTTTTTT; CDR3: CASSLEAGSNTGELFF
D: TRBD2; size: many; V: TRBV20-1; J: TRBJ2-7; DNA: TGCAGTGCTAGAAAGCACCCTAGCGGGAGGGGCGTATACGAGCAGTACTTC; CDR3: CSARKHPSGRGVYEQYF
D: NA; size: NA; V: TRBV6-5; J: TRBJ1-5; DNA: TGTGCCAGCAGTGTACGACGGGATAGCAATCAGCCCCAGCATTTT; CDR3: CASSVRRDSNQPQHF
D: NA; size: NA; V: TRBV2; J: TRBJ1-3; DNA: TGTGCCAGCAGTGTAACGGGGATCTCTGGAAACACCATATATTTT; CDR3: CASSVTGISGNTIYF
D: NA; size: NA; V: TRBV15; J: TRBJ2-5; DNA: TGTGCCACCACGGGAAGTCAAGAGACCCAGTACTTC; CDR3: CATTGSQETQYF
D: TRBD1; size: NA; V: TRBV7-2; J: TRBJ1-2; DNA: TGTGCCAGCAGCTTAGGAAGGGGGCAAATAAACTATGGCTACACCTTC; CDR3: CASSLGRGQINYGYTF
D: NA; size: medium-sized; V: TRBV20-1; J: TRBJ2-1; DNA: TGCAGTGCTAGATTCACTAGGAACAATGAGCAGTTCTTC; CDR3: CSARFTRNNEQFF
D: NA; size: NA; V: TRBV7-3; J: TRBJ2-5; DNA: TGTGCCAGCAGCTTAACGCGGGAAGAGACCCAGTACTTC; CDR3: CASSLTREETQYF
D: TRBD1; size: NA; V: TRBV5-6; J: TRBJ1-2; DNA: TGTGCCAGCAGCTTTTTACGTCGGGGACAGGATAACTATGGCTACACCTTC; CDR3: CASSFLRRGQDNYGYTF
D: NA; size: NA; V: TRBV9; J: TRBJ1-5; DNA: TGTGCCAGCAGCACAGCAGGAGTCAATCAGCCCCAGCATTTT; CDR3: CASSTAGVNQPQHF
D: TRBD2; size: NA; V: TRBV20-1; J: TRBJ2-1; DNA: TGCAGTGTTCTGACTAGCGGCCCCCATGAGCAGTTCTTC; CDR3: CSVLTSGPHEQFF
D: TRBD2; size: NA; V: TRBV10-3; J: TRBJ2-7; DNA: TGTGCCATCAGTAGCGGGAGGGCGAGCTCCTACGAGCAGTACTTC; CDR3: CAISSGRASSYEQYF
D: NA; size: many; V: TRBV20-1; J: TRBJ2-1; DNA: TGCAGTGCTAGAGGGGAGGAGGACTACAATGAGCAGTTCTTC; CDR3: CSARGEEDYNEQFF
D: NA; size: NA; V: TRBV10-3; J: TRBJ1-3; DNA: TGTGCCATCAGTGATCCTAGCAACTCTGGAAACACCATATATTTT; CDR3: CAISDPSNSGNTIYF
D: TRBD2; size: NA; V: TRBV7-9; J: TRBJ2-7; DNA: TGTGCCAGCAGTGGACTACCCCTCGGGACTAGCGGGAGGCCATACGAGCAGTACTTC; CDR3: CASSGLPLGTSGRPYEQYF
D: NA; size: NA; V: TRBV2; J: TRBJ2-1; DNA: TGTGCCAGCAGAGATACATTTAGCGGAACTAATGAGCAGTTCTTC; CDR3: CASRDTFSGTNEQFF
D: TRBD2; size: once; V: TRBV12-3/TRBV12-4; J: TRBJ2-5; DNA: TGTGCCAGCAGGGAACTACTAGCGGGAGAGCCCCAAGAGACCCAGTACTTC; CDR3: CASRELLAGEPQETQYF
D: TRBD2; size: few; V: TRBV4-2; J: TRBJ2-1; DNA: TGTGCCGGCAGCCAAGAACTAGCGGGGGAGCAGTTCTTC; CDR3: CAGSQELAGEQFF
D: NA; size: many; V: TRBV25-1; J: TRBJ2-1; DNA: TGTGCCAGCAGTGACGTCGAGGTCTACAATGAGCAGTTCTTC; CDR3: CASSDVEVYNEQFF
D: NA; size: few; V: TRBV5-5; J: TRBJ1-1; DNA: TGTGCCAGCAGCTTGACAGGGAGAGGCACTGAAGCTTTCTTT; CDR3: CASSLTGRGTEAFF
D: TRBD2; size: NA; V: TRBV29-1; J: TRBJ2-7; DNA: TGCAGCGTCGGGACTAGCGGGATTACCTACGAGCAGTACTTC; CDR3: CSVGTSGITYEQYF
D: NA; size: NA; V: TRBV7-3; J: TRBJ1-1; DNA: TGTGCCAGCAGCTTAAGGGGGGGCGCAAGCCAAGGAGCTTTCTTT; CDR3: CASSLRGGASQGAFF
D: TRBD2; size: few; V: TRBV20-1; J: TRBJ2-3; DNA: TGCAGTGCTAGAGATGTAACTAGCGGGAGTCTCTCAGATACGCAGTATTTT; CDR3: CSARDVTSGSLSDTQYF
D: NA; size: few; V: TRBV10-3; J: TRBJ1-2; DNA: TGTGCCATCAGTGAGATAGGGGACGTATCCCCTGGCTATGGCTACACCTTC; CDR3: CAISEIGDVSPGYGYTF
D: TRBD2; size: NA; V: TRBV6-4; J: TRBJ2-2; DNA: TGTGCCAGCAGTGACTCTGCGGGAGGTACCGGGGAGCCGTTTTTT; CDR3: CASSDSAGGTGEPFF